The sequence of this TCR beta chain was determined in a study of shared clonotypes between healthy human individuals. Trimming stripped 3 bases from V and 5 bases from J, with 10 bases between. This CDR3 contains 13 residues. The V gene's germline CDR1 is SGHAT and CDR2 FQNNGV. Assay used: immunoSEQ multiplex PCR; TCRdb lists only in-frame clones, some missing. The repertoire holds around 95,000 clones, with 67% as singletons. Points on this clone: Its antigen is undetermined.

Study-wide findings and caveats: Sharing across a few donors was seen in approximately 5.2% of naive CD4 clonotypes.

The receptor's source is a man in his thirties or forties in good health. V and J are TRBV11-2 and TRBJ1-1; the D gene is possibly TRBD1 (6 bases). Material for sequencing was memory CD8+ T cells sorted from blood. The subset: CD45RO+ cells pooled with CCR7-negative TemRA cells. The CDR3 here is CASSFSGATEAFF. As DNA, the CDR3 is TGTGCCAGCAGCTTTTCAGGGGCGACTGAAGCTTTCTTT.